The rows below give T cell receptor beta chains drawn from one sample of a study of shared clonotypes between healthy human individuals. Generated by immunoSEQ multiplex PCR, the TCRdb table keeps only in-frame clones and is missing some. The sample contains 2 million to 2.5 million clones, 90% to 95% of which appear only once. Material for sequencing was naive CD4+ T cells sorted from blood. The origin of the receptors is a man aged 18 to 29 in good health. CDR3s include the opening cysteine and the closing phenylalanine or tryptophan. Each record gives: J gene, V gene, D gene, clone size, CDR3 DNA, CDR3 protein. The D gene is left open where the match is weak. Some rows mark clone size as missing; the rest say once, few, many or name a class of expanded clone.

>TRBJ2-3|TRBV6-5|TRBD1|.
TGTGCCAGCAGGGCAGGGGGCAAGGCAGATACGCAGTATTTT
CASRAGGKADTQYF
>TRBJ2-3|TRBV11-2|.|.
TGTGCCAGCAGCTTTAGGGGGTTGGCAGATACGCAGTATTTT
CASSFRGLADTQYF
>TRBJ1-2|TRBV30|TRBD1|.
TGTGCCTGGGGAGGACAGGGGGCGGGCTATGGCTACACCTTC
CAWGGQGAGYGYTF
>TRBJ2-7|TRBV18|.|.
TGTGCCAGCTCACCACCTGCGGCAGCTTACGAGCAGTACTTC
CASSPPAAAYEQYF
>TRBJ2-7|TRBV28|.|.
TGTGCCAGCAGCCCCGACTACGAGCAGTACTTC
CASSPDYEQYF
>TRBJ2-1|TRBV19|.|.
TGTGCCAGTACCGTCGACAGAGACAATGAGCAGTTCTTC
CASTVDRDNEQFF
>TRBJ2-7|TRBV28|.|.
TGTGCCAGCAGTTTAGGGGCCGTTGGGGCTTCCGAGCAGTACTTC
CASSLGAVGASEQYF
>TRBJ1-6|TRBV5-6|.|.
TGTGCCAGCAGCTTGGGGGACCGGCCTAATTCACCCCTCCACTTT
CASSLGDRPNSPLHF
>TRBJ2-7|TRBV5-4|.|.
TGTGCCAGCAGCTTGGGGAGCTCCTACGAGCAGTACTTC
CASSLGSSYEQYF
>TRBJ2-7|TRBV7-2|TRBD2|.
TGTGCCAGCAGCCCATCTAGCGGTAGCTCCTACGAGCAGTACTTC
CASSPSSGSSYEQYF
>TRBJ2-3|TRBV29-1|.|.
TGCAGCGTCCTGGGGGGGCCTGGGACAGATACGCAGTATTTT
CSVLGGPGTDTQYF
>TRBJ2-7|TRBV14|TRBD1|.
TGTGCCAGCAGCCCGCAAGCCGGGACAGCCTACGAGCAGTACTTC
CASSPQAGTAYEQYF
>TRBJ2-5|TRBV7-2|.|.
TGTGCCAGCAGCTTGATCCAAGAGACCCAGTACTTC
CASSLIQETQYF
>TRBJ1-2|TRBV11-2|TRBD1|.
TGTGCCAGCAGCTTAGGTGTAGGGGGCGACGGCTACACCTTC
CASSLGVGGDGYTF
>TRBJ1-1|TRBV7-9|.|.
TGTGCCAGCAGCCCGGTGTTGCGGTTAAACACTACTGAAGCTTTCTTT
CASSPVLRLNTTEAFF
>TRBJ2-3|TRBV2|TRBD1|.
TGTGCCAGCAGTGTGGACAGGACCCTCACAGATACGCAGTATTTT
CASSVDRTLTDTQYF
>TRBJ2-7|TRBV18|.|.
TGTGCCAGCTTCAGCCGGGGTGGGGAGCAGTACTTC
CASFSRGGEQYF
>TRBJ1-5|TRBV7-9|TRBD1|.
TGTGCCAGCAGCGGGCAGACAGGGGGCCCTAATCAGCCCCAGCATTTT
CASSGQTGGPNQPQHF
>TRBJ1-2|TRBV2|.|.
TGTGCCAGCAGTCCCTCCAAGGGGGGCTTCTATGGCTACACCTTC
CASSPSKGGFYGYTF
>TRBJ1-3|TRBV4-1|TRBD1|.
TGCGCCAGCAGCCACAGACAGGGAAAAATCTCTGAATCGGGAAACACCATATATTTT
CASSHRQGKISESGNTIYF
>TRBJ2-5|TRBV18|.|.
TGTGCCAGCTCACCAACTTTCAGCCAGCAAGAGACCCAGTACTTC
CASSPTFSQQETQYF
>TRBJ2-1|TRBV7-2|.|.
TGTGCCAGCAGCTTAGTAAGTGTCGTACACAATGAGCAGTTCTTC
CASSLVSVVHNEQFF
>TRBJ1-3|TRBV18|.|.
TGTGCCAGCTCACCACCGTCAGGGGCTGGAAACACCATATATTTT
CASSPPSGAGNTIYF
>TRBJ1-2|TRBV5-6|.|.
TGTGCCAGCAGCTTCGGGGGCGCGGACTATGGCTACACCTTC
CASSFGGADYGYTF
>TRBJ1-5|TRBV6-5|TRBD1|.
TGTGCCAGCAGTGGAGGGACAGCTCATCAGCCCCAGCATTTT
CASSGGTAHQPQHF
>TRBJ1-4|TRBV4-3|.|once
TGCGCCAGCAGCTACCTGGGGGACGGTCATGAAAAACTGTTTTTT
CASSYLGDGHEKLFF
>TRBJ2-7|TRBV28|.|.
TGTGCCAGCAGTTTTCAGGGAAGCTCCTACGAGCAGTACTTC
CASSFQGSSYEQYF
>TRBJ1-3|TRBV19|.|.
TGTGCCAGTAGATTGGGGGTTCTCTCTGGAAACACCATATATTTT
CASRLGVLSGNTIYF
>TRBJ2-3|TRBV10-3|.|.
TGTGCCATCAGTGCCGCTAGCCGGCAGGGCACAGATACGCAGTATTTT
CAISAASRQGTDTQYF
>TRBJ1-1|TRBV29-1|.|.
TGCAGCGCCGGGGCTTGGGGTGCGGGAGCTTTCTTT
CSAGAWGAGAFF
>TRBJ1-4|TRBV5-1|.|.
TGCGCCAGCAGCAAGGACGGAGCAAGAGGGTCAACTAATGAAAAACTGTTTTTT
CASSKDGARGSTNEKLFF
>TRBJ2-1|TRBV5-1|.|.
TGCGCCAGCAGCTTGGTGGCGGGGAGATCCTACAATGAGCAGTTCTTC
CASSLVAGRSYNEQFF
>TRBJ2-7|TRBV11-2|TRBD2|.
TGTGCCAGCAGCTTGAGTCTAGCGGGAGATCGGGGGGAGCAGTACTTC
CASSLSLAGDRGEQYF
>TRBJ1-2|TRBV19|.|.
TGTGCCAGTAGTATTCAGACGGTCTATGGCTACACCTTC
CASSIQTVYGYTF
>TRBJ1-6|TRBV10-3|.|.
TGTGCCACCGGCCAGGGGACGTCTATCTATAATTCACCCCTCCACTTT
CATGQGTSIYNSPLHF
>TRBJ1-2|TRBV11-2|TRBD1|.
TGTGCCAGCAGCGCCGCCCTGACAGGGTATGGCTACACCTTC
CASSAALTGYGYTF
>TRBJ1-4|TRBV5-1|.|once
TGCGCCAGCAGCTTGGGGACACCCACCGCTAATGAAAAACTGTTTTTT
CASSLGTPTANEKLFF
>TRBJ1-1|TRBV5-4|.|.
TGTGCCAGCGGATCGGGGGGGCGGGACACTGAAGCTTTCTTT
CASGSGGRDTEAFF
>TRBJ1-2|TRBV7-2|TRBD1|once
TGTGCCAGCAGCGAAGACTCGACAGGGCTCGGGCAGGGCTATGGCTACACCTTC
CASSEDSTGLGQGYGYTF
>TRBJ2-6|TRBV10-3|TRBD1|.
TGTGCCATCGGGACAGGGGGCTCTGGGGCCAACGTCCTGACTTTC
CAIGTGGSGANVLTF
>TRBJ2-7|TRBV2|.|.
TGTGCCAGCAGTGAACAGGGCCGCTACTACGAGCAGTACTTC
CASSEQGRYYEQYF
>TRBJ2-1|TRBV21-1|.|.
TGTGCCAGCAGCGCGAAGCCTAGCGGGAATTACAATGAGCAGTTCTTC
CASSAKPSGNYNEQFF
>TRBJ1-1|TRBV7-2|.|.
TGTGCCAGCTCCTCTCAAGCTTGGGGTAGTGAAGCTTTCTTT
CASSSQAWGSEAFF
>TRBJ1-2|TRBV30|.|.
TGTGCCTCTATAACGGCCTATGGCTACACCTTC
CASITAYGYTF